Below, 12 T cell receptor beta chains from the same sample are listed, as sequenced in a study of blood T cells in healthy people across ages. Primed by a sample-barcoded 5' primer and a J-beta primer mix, a second PCR proceeded for roughly 6 to 12 cycles. MiXCR, applied by TCRdb to the 5' RACE reads, yields one record per CDR3 protein. The data show 700,000 to 900,000 distinct CDR3 sequences, 53% seen once. Sequenced input: blood. Receptors originate from a man older than 75 in good health.

A few counts support this clonotype. This rearrangement joins TRBV6-5 to TRBJ2-7; 7 bases match TRBD2. Trimming removed 6 bases from V and 3 bases from J; junction bases left unmatched: 5. Germline-derived CDR1 and CDR2 are MNHEY and SVGAGI. This CDR3 has 13 residues. This CDR3 reads CASRGTSDYEQYF. As DNA, the CDR3 is TGTGCCAGCAGGGGAACTAGCGACTACGAGCAGTACTTC.

J is TRBJ2-7 and V is TRBV7-9; 7 positions match TRBD1. Germline trimming cut 2 bases from V and 2 bases from J; bases unmatched to any gene: 6. CDR1 is SEHNR, CDR2 FQNEAQ, per germline (reference sequence). The CDR3 extends over 15 amino acids. This CDR3 reads CASSLRRQGAYEQYF. In nucleotides, the CDR3 is TGTGCCAGCAGCTTAAGGCGGCAGGGGGCCTACGAGCAGTACTTC.

J is TRBJ2-2 and V is TRBV10-3; 8 bases match TRBD2. CDR3 length equals 16 residues. Trimming cost V 7 bases and J 0 bases; bases outside gene matches: 7. Germline assignment: CDR1 ENHRY and CDR2 SYGVKD. The CDR3 DNA follows: TGTGCCATCATGAACGGGGGGGCCGCGAACACCGGGGAGCTGTTTTTT. Translated, it gives CAIMNGGAANTGELFF.

The V gene is TRBV3-1, the J gene TRBJ2-3; tentative D call: TRBD2 (5 bases). V was trimmed by 4 bases and J by 7 bases, leaving 15 bases between them. The CDR3 sequence is 14 residues long. Germline V CDR1 and CDR2: LGHDT, YNNKEL (reference sequence). CDR3 residues: CASSRQTTTYTQYF. The CDR3 DNA reads TGTGCCAGCAGCCGGCAGACTACGACATATACGCAGTATTTT.

The chain carries TRBV13 and TRBJ2-1; D is undetermined. V shed 6 bases and J shed 6 bases, with 15 bases lying between them. Germline lookup yields CDR1 PRHDT and CDR2 FYEKMQ (reference sequence). The CDR3 runs to 14 residues. CDR3 sequence (DNA): TGTGCCAGCAGTTTGAGGTGGGGAAGCAATGAGCAGTTCTTC. Protein sequence: CASSLRWGSNEQFF.

The rearrangement joins TRBV20-1 to TRBJ2-7; a possible D gene is TRBD2 (5 bases). V lost 1 base, J lost 1 base, and 11 bases lay in between. The CDR3 has 14 amino acids. Germline V gene sequence: CDR1 DFQATT, CDR2 SNEGSKA (reference sequence). The CDR3 coding sequence is TGCAGTGCTAGAGCGCTACGGGGTTCCTACGAGCAGTACTTC. Amino acids: CSARALRGSYEQYF.

This clonotype showed up just a few times. The chain employs TRBV2 and TRBJ2-5; maybe TRBD2 (5 bases). Germline V lookup: CDR1 SNHLY, CDR2 FYNNEI. CDR3 length: 14 residues. Trimming took off 4 bases at V and 7 bases at J, with 16 bases between the two ends. CDR3 amino acids: CASSALKAGGTQYF. The CDR3 nucleotides read TGTGCCAGCAGTGCGCTCAAGGCGGGCGGGACCCAGTACTTC.

This clonotype was seen a handful of times. This chain connects TRBV14 to TRBJ2-5; 13 bases agree with TRBD2. The J call may be faulty, since TRBJ2-7 better matches the DNA end. The CDR3 extends over 14 amino acids. Germline V gene data show CDR1 as SGHDN and CDR2 as FVKESK. CDR3 coding DNA: TGTGCCAGCAGCCGACTAGCGGGAGGCTACGAGCAGTACTTC. It specifies CASSRLAGGYEQYF.

The V call is TRBV4-1, the J call TRBJ2-7, with 8 bases fitting TRBD1. CDR1 and CDR2 (germline): MGHRA, YSYEKL. The CDR3 consists of 15 residues. V shed 3 bases and J 2 bases; nucleotides not matched to a gene: 6. The CDR3 DNA reads as TGCGCCAGCAGCCACGCGACAGGGGACGCCTACGAGCAGTACTTC. Residues: CASSHATGDAYEQYF.

This clonotype was observed a handful of times. The chain carries TRBV9 and TRBJ2-7; no clear D. Germline V gene sequence: CDR1 SGDLS, CDR2 YYNGEE. The CDR3 spans 13 residues. Trimming took off 2 bases at V and 6 bases at J, with 12 bases between the two ends. The CDR3: CASSVSLSSEQYF. The CDR3 bases are TGTGCCAGCAGCGTTTCTCTGTCTAGCGAGCAGTACTTC.

This clonotype turned up a few times. This chain links TRBV20-1 with TRBJ2-7; no firm D call. CDR3 length: 11 amino acids. Germline assignment: CDR1 DFQATT and CDR2 SNEGSKA (reference sequence). Trimming pared 2 bases from V and 6 bases from J, leaving 8 bases between. CDR3 sequence reads: CSARTYSEQYF. CDR3 DNA: TGCAGTGCTAGAACCTACTCCGAGCAGTACTTC.

This CDR3 is CATSRDRVAGYTGELFF. CDR3 coding DNA: TGTGCCACCAGCAGAGATAGAGTAGCGGGGTACACCGGGGAGCTGTTTTTT. The chain uses TRBV15 and TRBJ2-2; the match to TRBD2 covers 8 bases. The V gene's germline CDR1 is LNHNV and CDR2 YYDKDF (reference sequence). The CDR3 spans 17 residues. V shed 0 bases, J shed 3 bases, and the junction held 6 bases outside the gene matches.